One and the same sample provided the 4 T cell receptor beta chains below, sequenced in a study of regulatory T cells in long-lasting Graves disease. Building the TCR beta libraries relied on iRepertoire HTBI primers, and CDR3 regions underwent Arm-PCR. Via MiXCR, TCRdb re-called the multiplex PCR reads, giving one row per CDR3 protein. The data hold 450,000 to 600,000 distinct CDR3 sequences, with roughly 13% observed a single time. Time point of the sample: newly diagnosed GD, antithyroid drugs for less than 3 months. TCR sequences were obtained from RNA taken from PBMCs. The same specimen was also included in a second study, on T cells in Graves' hyperthyroidism and ophthalmopathy.

The sequenced sample was peripheral blood mononuclear cells (PBMCs), obtained at new diagnosis, from a patient treated with antithyroid drugs. The receptors originated from a man aged 30-40 years with Graves disease.

This clonotype was seen only a few times. The V call is TRBV7-9, the J call TRBJ2-7, with D possibly matching TRBD1 (6 bases). This CDR3 has 15 amino acids. V lost 1 base, J lost 5 bases, and 15 bases lay in between. Germline V gene sequence: CDR1 SEHNR, CDR2 FQNEAQ (reference sequence). CDR3 bases: TGTGCCAGCAGCTTAGAGGCAGGGGTTCGTAACGAGCAGTACTTC. It translates to CASSLEAGVRNEQYF. Based on the CDR3 plus reference TRBV7-9 and TRBJ2-7, the full variable domain is DTGVSQNPRHKITKRGQNVTFRCDPISEHNRLYWYRQTLGQGPEFLTYFQNEAQLEKSRLLSDRFSAERPKGSFSTLEIQRTEQGDSAMYLCASSLEAGVRNEQYFGPGTRLTVT.

This clonotype was detected ten times or more. The rearrangement links TRBV30 to TRBJ2-7; possibly TRBD2 for D (5 bases). In germline, CDR1 is GTSNPN, CDR2 SVGIG (reference sequence). This CDR3 has 11 residues. Trimming cost V 5 bases and J 0 bases, with 5 bases left between them. CDR3 nucleotides: TGTGCCTGGGGGAGCTCCTACGAGCAGTACTTC. Amino acid sequence: CAWGSSYEQYF.

This clonotype was found a few times. The rearrangement joins TRBV6-9 to TRBJ2-1, with 11 bases fitting TRBD2. The J segment lost 5 bases and the V segment lost 4 bases, leaving 16 bases of the junction unmatched. Germline CDR1 is MNHGY and CDR2 is SVAAGI. The CDR3 extends over 19 amino acids. The CDR3 is CASSSLAGVWDSSNNEQFF. The CDR3 bases are TGTGCCAGCAGTTCACTAGCGGGAGTTTGGGACTCGAGTAACAATGAGCAGTTCTTC.

V is TRBV9 and J is TRBJ2-1; 14 nucleotides agree with TRBD2. The CDR3 runs 18 residues. Per the germline V gene, CDR1 is SGDLS and CDR2 is YYNGEE. V dropped 3 bases and J dropped 12; count of bases not matched to a gene: 17. As DNA, the CDR3 is TGTGCCAGCAGCGCCCGTCATCTCCCGGGACTAGCGGGAGATGGGCAGTTCTTC. Translation gives CASSARHLPGLAGDGQFF.